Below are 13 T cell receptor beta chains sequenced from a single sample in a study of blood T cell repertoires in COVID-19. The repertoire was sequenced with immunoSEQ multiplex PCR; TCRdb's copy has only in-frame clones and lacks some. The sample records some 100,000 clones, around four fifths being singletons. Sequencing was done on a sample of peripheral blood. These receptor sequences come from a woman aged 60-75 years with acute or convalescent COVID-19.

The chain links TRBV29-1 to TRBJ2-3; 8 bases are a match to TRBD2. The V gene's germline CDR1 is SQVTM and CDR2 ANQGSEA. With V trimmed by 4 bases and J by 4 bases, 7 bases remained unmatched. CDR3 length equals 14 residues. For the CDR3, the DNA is TGCAGCGTTGTCAGAAGCGGGAGCTCAGATACGCAGTATTTT. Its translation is CSVVRSGSSDTQYF.

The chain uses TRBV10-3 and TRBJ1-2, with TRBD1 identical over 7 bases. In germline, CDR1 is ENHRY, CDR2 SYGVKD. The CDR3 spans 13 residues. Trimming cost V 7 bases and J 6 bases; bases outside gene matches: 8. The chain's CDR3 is CAINPGQVDGYTF. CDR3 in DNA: TGTGCCATCAACCCCGGACAGGTCGATGGCTACACCTTC.

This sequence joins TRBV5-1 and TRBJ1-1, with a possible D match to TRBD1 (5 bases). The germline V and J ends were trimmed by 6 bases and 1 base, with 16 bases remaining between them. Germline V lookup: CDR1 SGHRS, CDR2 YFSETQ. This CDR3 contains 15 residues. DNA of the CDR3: TGCGCCAGCACCCGGGGGAGACCCTCGAACACTGAAGCTTTCTTT. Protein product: CASTRGRPSNTEAFF.

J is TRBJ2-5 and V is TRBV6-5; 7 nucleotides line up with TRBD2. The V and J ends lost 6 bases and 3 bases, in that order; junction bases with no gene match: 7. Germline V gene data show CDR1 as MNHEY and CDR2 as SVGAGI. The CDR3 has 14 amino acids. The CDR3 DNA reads TGTGCCAGCAGGGGTTGGGGGGGTGAAGAGACCCAGTACTTC. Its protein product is CASRGWGGEETQYF.

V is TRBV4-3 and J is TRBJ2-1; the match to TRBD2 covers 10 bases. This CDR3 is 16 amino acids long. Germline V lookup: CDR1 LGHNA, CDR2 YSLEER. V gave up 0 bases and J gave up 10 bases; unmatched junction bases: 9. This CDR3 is CASSQDRAGGTREQFF. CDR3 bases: TGCGCCAGCAGCCAAGATAGAGCGGGAGGGACAAGGGAGCAGTTCTTC.

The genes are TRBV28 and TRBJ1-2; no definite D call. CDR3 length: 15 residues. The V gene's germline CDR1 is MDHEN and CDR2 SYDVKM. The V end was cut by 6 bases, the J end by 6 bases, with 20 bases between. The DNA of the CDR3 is TGTGCCAGCAGATCCGGCACAGTCTCTCCCAATGGCTACACCTTC. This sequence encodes CASRSGTVSPNGYTF.

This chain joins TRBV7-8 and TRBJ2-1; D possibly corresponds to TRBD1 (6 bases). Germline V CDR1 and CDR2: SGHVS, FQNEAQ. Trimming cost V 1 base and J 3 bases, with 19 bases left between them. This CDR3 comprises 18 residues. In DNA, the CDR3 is TGTGCCAGCAGCTTAGTATTCTTGGTACAGGGAATCTACAATGAGCAGTTCTTC. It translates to CASSLVFLVQGIYNEQFF.

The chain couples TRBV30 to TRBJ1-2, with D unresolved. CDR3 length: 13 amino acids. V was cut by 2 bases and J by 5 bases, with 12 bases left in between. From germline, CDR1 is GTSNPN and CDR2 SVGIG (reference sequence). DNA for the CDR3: TGTGCCTGGAGTTACTCCTTACCGTATGGCTACACCTTC. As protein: CAWSYSLPYGYTF.

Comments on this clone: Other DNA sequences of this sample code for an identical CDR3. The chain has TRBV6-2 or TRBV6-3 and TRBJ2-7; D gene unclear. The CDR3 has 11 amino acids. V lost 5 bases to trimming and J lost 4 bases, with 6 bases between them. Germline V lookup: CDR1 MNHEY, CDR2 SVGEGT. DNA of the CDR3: TGTGCCAGCAGTAACACGTACGAGCAGTACTTC. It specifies CASSNTYEQYF.

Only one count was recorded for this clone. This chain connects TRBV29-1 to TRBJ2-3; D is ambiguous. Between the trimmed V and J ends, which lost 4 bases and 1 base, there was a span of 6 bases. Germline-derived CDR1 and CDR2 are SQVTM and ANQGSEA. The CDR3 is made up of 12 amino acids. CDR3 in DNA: TGCAGCGTTGTGACTGGCACAGATACGCAGTATTTT. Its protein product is CSVVTGTDTQYF.

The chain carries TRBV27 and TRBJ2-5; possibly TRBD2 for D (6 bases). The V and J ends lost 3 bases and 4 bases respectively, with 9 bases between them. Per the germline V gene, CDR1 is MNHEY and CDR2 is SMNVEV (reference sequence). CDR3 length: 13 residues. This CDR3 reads CASSFDGRETQYF. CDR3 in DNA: TGTGCCAGCAGTTTTGACGGGAGAGAGACCCAGTACTTC.

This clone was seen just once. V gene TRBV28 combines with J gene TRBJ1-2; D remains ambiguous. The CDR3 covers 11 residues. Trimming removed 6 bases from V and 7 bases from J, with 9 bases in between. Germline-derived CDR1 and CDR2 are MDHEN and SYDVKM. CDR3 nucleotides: TGTGCCAGCAGACGAACGGTTGGCTACACCTTC. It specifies CASRRTVGYTF.

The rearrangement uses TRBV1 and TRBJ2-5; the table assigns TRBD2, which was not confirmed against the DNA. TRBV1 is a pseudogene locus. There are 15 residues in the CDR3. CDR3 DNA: TGCACCAGCAGAAAGGGACTTCATAGACAAGAGACCCAGTACTTC. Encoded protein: CTSRKGLHRQETQYF.